This is a list of T cell receptor beta chains from one sample in a study of multiple sclerosis patients with progressive multifocal leukoencephalopathy. The method was immunoSEQ multiplex PCR; TCRdb's version includes in-frame clones alone and lacks a portion of them. The profile shows tens of thousands of clones, approximately 85% of them singletons. This specimen consisted of PBMCs, obtained from a patient treated with natalizumab. These receptors all come from a woman in her thirties with progressive multifocal leukoencephalopathy. CDR3s include the opening cysteine and the closing phenylalanine or tryptophan. D genes are given only for firm matches. A row's size may be missing; if present it is once, few, many or a size class.

clone_size | d_call | j_call | v_call | cdr3_nt | cdr3_aa
. | . | TRBJ1-3 | TRBV11-3 | TGTGCCAGCAGCTTTAACGGCGCCTCTGGAAACACCATATATTTT | CASSFNGASGNTIYF
. | . | TRBJ2-7 | TRBV7-9 | TGTGCCAGCAGCTTGTTCCCCGGGGCCGGGGGTAACGAGCAGTACTTC | CASSLFPGAGGNEQYF
. | . | TRBJ2-1 | TRBV5-1 | TGCGCCAGCAGCTTGACTGGACAGTTAAATGAGCAGTTCTTC | CASSLTGQLNEQFF
. | TRBD1 | TRBJ2-7 | TRBV20-1 | TGCAGTGCTAGGGACAGGTCTTGGCAGTACTTC | CSARDRSWQYF
. | . | TRBJ1-5 | TRBV5-8 | TGTGCCAGCAGCTTAAGGAGCAATCAGCCCCAGCATTTT | CASSLRSNQPQHF
. | . | TRBJ2-6 | TRBV6-1 | TGTGCCAGCAGTCGAATCTCTGGGGCCAACGTCCTGACTTTC | CASSRISGANVLTF
. | . | TRBJ2-2 | TRBV6-4 | TGTGCCAGCTTGTCTAACACCGGGGAGCTGTTTTTT | CASLSNTGELFF
. | . | TRBJ1-1 | TRBV9 | TGTGCCAGCAGCGTAGGACCGCCGCTGAACACTGAAGCTTTCTTT | CASSVGPPLNTEAFF
. | . | TRBJ2-4 | TRBV2 | TGTGCCAGCAGTGATCGGCGGCTAGCCAAAAACATTCAGTACTTC | CASSDRRLAKNIQYF
. | . | TRBJ2-7 | TRBV10-2 | TGCGCCAGCAGTGTGTCGTCCTACGAGCAGTACTTC | CASSVSSYEQYF
. | . | TRBJ2-1 | TRBV6-5 | TGTGCCAGCAGTTACTCGTTCCGAGACAATGAGCAGTTCTTC | CASSYSFRDNEQFF
. | . | TRBJ1-1 | TRBV7-2 | TGTGCCAGCAGCTTAGCGGGGTTGTACACTGAAGCTTTCTTT | CASSLAGLYTEAFF
. | TRBD1 | TRBJ2-5 | TRBV5-1 | TGCGCCAGCAGCTTGGCTGACAGGGGGGTTGAGACCCAGTACTTC | CASSLADRGVETQYF
. | . | TRBJ2-7 | TRBV19 | TGTGCCAGTAGGACAAACAGGGGACTCTCCTACGAGCAGTACTTC | CASRTNRGLSYEQYF
. | . | TRBJ1-5 | TRBV2 | TGTGCCAGCAATACGGTCGAGGGCAATCAGCCCCAGCATTTT | CASNTVEGNQPQHF
. | TRBD1 | TRBJ1-2 | TRBV28 | TGTGCCAGTACCATTGACAGGGGTAATGGCTACACCTTC | CASTIDRGNGYTF
. | . | TRBJ1-5 | TRBV6-5 | TGTGCCAGCAGTTTAAGAGGGATTCAGCCCCAGCATTTT | CASSLRGIQPQHF
. | TRBD2 | TRBJ2-1 | TRBV7-2 | TGTGTCAGCAGCTTCCAGCGGGGGGCCGACAATGAGCAGTTCTTC | CVSSFQRGADNEQFF
. | . | TRBJ2-5 | TRBV18 | TGTGCCAGCTCACCTAGTGACAGGCACCAAGAGACCCAGTACTTC | CASSPSDRHQETQYF
. | . | TRBJ2-3 | TRBV28 | TGTGCCAGCAGTTCCCTAGAGGGTTCACCGGGGGATACGCAGTATTTT | CASSSLEGSPGDTQYF
. | . | TRBJ1-2 | TRBV6-5 | TGTGCCAGCAGTTACTTAGGCAGGGATCTTAACTATGGCTACACCTTC | CASSYLGRDLNYGYTF
. | TRBD1 | TRBJ1-1 | TRBV7-2 | TGTGCCAGCAGCTCGCACCCGCGGGACAGGGCGAACGCTGAAGCTTTCTTT | CASSSHPRDRANAEAFF
. | . | TRBJ1-1 | TRBV6-1 | TGTGCCAGCAGTGAACTCACAGGCCTGAACACTGAAGCTTTCTTT | CASSELTGLNTEAFF
. | . | TRBJ2-2 | TRBV5-1 | TGCGCCAGCAGCTTTCGTGAGACCGGGGAGCTGTTTTTT | CASSFRETGELFF
. | TRBD1 | TRBJ1-4 | TRBV6-1 | TGTGCCAGCAATAGACAGGGGAAAGAAAAACTGTTTTTT | CASNRQGKEKLFF
. | . | TRBJ2-7 | TRBV27 | TGTGCCAGCAGTTTAGGGCAGGGAATCTACGAGCAGTACTTC | CASSLGQGIYEQYF
. | TRBD2 | TRBJ2-3 | TRBV27 | TGTGCCAGCAGTTTCGAGCGGGGGGGCCTTTTAGATACGCAGTATTTT | CASSFERGGLLDTQYF
once | . | TRBJ2-1 | TRBV4-3 | TGCGCCAGCAGCCAACAATGGGCAGCGATAAATGAGCAGTTCTTC | CASSQQWAAINEQFF
. | . | TRBJ1-4 | TRBV15 | TGTGCCACCAGCACCGGGATAAGGGACGAAAAACTGTTTTTT | CATSTGIRDEKLFF